Below, 22 T cell receptor beta chains from the same sample are listed, as sequenced in a study of metastatic and nonmetastatic thyroid tumors. TCRdb re-called clones from the PCR reads using MiXCR. The sample holds over 15,000 clones, 33% seen once. Until they underwent thyroid surgery, no patient had received any treatment. Sample: tumor tissue. Receptors originate from a male donor with papillary thyroid cancer or a benign thyroid nodule (not recorded which). Some clones in this sample may be carry-over from other donors' samples.

This clone came up many times. The V call is TRBV2, the J call TRBJ2-5; 9 nucleotides align to TRBD2. Looked up from germline, CDR1 is SNHLY and CDR2 is FYNNEI. This CDR3 has 15 amino acids. V lost 2 bases, J lost 4 bases, and 5 bases stayed unmatched. The CDR3 here is CASSEFSGSGETQYF. CDR3 DNA sequence: TGTGCCAGCAGTGAATTTAGCGGGAGTGGAGAGACCCAGTACTTC.

V and J are TRBV7-9 and TRBJ2-6, with 7 bases matching TRBD1. The CDR3 totals 15 residues. Germline loops: CDR1 SEHNR, CDR2 FQNEAQ (reference sequence). The V gene end was trimmed by 5 bases and the J gene end by 2 bases; junction bases not matched to a gene: 3. The CDR3 DNA reads TGTGCCAGCAGCCCCGACAGGGCTGGGGCCAACGTCCTGACTTTC. Translated, it gives CASSPDRAGANVLTF. The full variable domain, rest sourced from reference TRBV7-9 and TRBJ2-6, is DTGVSQNPRHKITKRGQNVTFRCDPISEHNRLYWYRQTLGQGPEFLTYFQNEAQLEKSRLLSDRFSAERPKGSFSTLEIQRTEQGDSAMYLCASSPDRAGANVLTFGAGSRLTVL.

V is TRBV3-1 and J is TRBJ1-2; D not certain. Germline CDR1 reads LGHDT; CDR2 reads YNNKEL (reference sequence). The CDR3 sequence is 13 residues long. V was pared by 1 base and J by 3 bases, with 6 bases between. The CDR3 sequence is CASSQATYYGYTF. CDR3 DNA: TGTGCCAGCAGCCAAGCCACCTACTATGGCTACACCTTC.

This clone was detected a few times. CDR3 residues: CASSSVGENTEAFF. In DNA, the CDR3 is TGCGCCAGCAGCTCCGTGGGAGAGAACACTGAAGCTTTCTTT. The genes are TRBV5-1 and TRBJ1-1, with D uncertain. CDR1 is SGHRS and CDR2 is YFSETQ in the germline V gene. The CDR3 length is 14 residues. Trimming pared 3 bases from V and 1 base from J, leaving 10 bases between.

The genes are TRBV6-2 or TRBV6-3 and TRBJ2-5; maybe TRBD2 (5 bases). Germline CDR1 reads MNHEY; CDR2 reads SVGEGT. The CDR3 covers 15 residues. Trimming took off 6 bases at V and 5 bases at J, with 19 bases between the two ends. DNA for the CDR3: TGTGCCAGCAGCCCTAGCAACACTAAGGCGGAGACCCAGTACTTC. Translated: CASSPSNTKAETQYF.

This clone was detected a few times. The chain recombines TRBV3-1 with TRBJ2-5; 12 nucleotides align to TRBD2. Trimming took 2 bases from V and 3 from J; bases not matched to a gene: 1. The germline gives CDR1 LGHDT, CDR2 YNNKEL (reference sequence). The CDR3 runs 15 residues. The CDR3 protein is CASSQSSGGEETQYF. The CDR3 coding sequence is TGTGCCAGCAGCCAATCTAGCGGGGGGGAAGAGACCCAGTACTTC.

The V call is TRBV18, the J call TRBJ1-6; 7 nucleotides match TRBD1. V shed 6 bases, J shed 2 bases, and the junction held 19 bases outside the gene matches. This CDR3 has 20 residues. Per germline, CDR1 KGHSH and CDR2 LQKENI. The CDR3 sequence is CASSRSRNRGPETYNSPLHF. The CDR3 DNA follows: TGTGCCAGCTCCCGAAGCCGAAACAGGGGACCCGAGACCTATAATTCACCCCTCCACTTT.

This clone counts as medium-sized. This rearrangement joins TRBV10-3 to TRBJ2-6, with D tentatively TRBD2 (5 bases). With 2 bases removed from V and 3 bases from J, the gap between germline ends came to 14 bases. Germline V CDR1 and CDR2: ENHRY, SYGVKD. CDR3 size: 17 residues. CDR3 residues: CAISEATSFGGANVLTF. CDR3 DNA sequence: TGTGCCATCAGTGAGGCAACTAGTTTTGGTGGGGCCAACGTCCTGACTTTC.

The genes are TRBV6-1 and TRBJ2-2, with TRBD2 matching over 7 bases. Germline trimming cut 6 bases from V and 0 bases from J; bases unmatched to any gene: 4. Germline CDR1 MNHNS, CDR2 SASEGT. This CDR3 region has 15 residues. As DNA, the CDR3 is TGTGCCAGCAGGATAAGCGGGGCGAACACCGGGGAGCTGTTTTTT. This translates into CASRISGANTGELFF.

By sample share, this clone is medium-sized. The rearrangement links TRBV12-3 or TRBV12-4 to TRBJ2-2; D tentatively reads TRBD1 or TRBD2 (5 bases each). V was cut by 8 bases and J by 0 bases, with 13 bases left in between. The CDR3 runs 15 residues. The CDR3 sequence: CASHGTFANTGELFF. The DNA for the CDR3 is TGTGCCAGCCACGGGACGTTTGCGAACACCGGGGAGCTGTTTTTT.

This chain connects TRBV5-1 to TRBJ2-7; 10 nucleotides align to TRBD2. The ends lost 4 bases at V and 3 bases at J; junction bases unmatched: 7. The V gene's germline CDR1 is SGHRS and CDR2 YFSETQ. The CDR3 totals 15 residues. Here the CDR3 DNA reads TGCGCCAGCAGCCATGGTTCTAGCGGGAGCTACGAGCAGTACTTC. Translated: CASSHGSSGSYEQYF. The complete variable domain, with remaining parts taken from reference TRBV5-1 and TRBJ2-7, reads KAGVTQTPRYLIKTRGQQVTLSCSPISGHRSVSWYQQTPGQGLQFLFEYFSETQRNKGNFPGRFSGRQFSNSRSEMNVSTLELGDSALYLCASSHGSSGSYEQYFGPGTRLTVT.

This clone is deemed medium-sized. This chain uses TRBV2 with TRBJ1-3; D might be TRBD1 (5 bases). V was shortened by 7 bases and J by 1 base, with 8 bases between the two germline ends. Germline CDR1 SNHLY, CDR2 FYNNEI. The CDR3 totals 13 residues. CDR3 amino acids: CASTGISGNTIYF. In DNA, the CDR3 is TGTGCCAGCACAGGGATATCTGGAAACACCATATATTTT.

This clone was detected only a few times. The J gene is TRBJ2-7, the V gene TRBV6-2 or TRBV6-3, with 7 bases aligning to TRBD1. The CDR3 totals 12 residues. Germline CDR1 and CDR2: MNHEY and SVGEGT. The J segment lost 3 bases and the V segment lost 6 bases, leaving 2 bases of the junction unmatched. The CDR3 loop reads CASSQGVYEQYF. CDR3 nucleotides: TGTGCCAGCAGCCAGGGGGTCTACGAGCAGTACTTC.

In its sample, this clone was seen many times. The chain recombines TRBV5-6 with TRBJ1-3; no firm D call. CDR3 length: 14 amino acids. Trimming left V 0 bases short and J 2 bases short, with 6 bases between. Germline-derived CDR1 and CDR2 are SGHDT and YYEEEE. CDR3: CASSLDRAGNTIYF. CDR3 in DNA: TGTGCCAGCAGCTTGGATAGGGCTGGAAACACCATATATTTT.

The sample holds many counts of this clone. With a much larger clone just one base away, this may be a read error. The chain carries TRBV9 and TRBJ1-4; D gene ambiguous. Looked up from germline, CDR1 is SGDLS and CDR2 is YYNGEE. The CDR3 contains 15 residues. This chain's CDR3 is CASSVAGTEGEELFF. The CDR3, as DNA: TGTGCCAGCAGCGTAGCAGGAACGGAAGGTGAAGAACTGTTTTTT. Full variable domain (missing parts from reference TRBV9 and TRBJ1-4): DSGVTQTPKHLITATGQRVTLRCSPRSGDLSVYWYQQSLDQGLQFLIQYYNGEERAKGNILERFSAQQFPDLHSELNLSSLELGDSALYFCASSVAGTEGEELFFGSGTQLSVL.

This clone appeared many times. The J gene is TRBJ2-7, the V gene TRBV27; 9 nucleotides line up with TRBD2. The CDR3 has 14 amino acids. CDR1 is MNHEY, CDR2 SMNVEV, per germline (reference sequence). Losses at the gene ends were 6 bases for V and 4 bases for J; bases not matched to a gene: 7. This CDR3 is CASRTTSGRYEQYF. CDR3 DNA: TGTGCCAGCAGGACGACTAGCGGCCGTTACGAGCAGTACTTC.

The sample holds a few counts of this clone. J is TRBJ2-7 and V is TRBV4-2; the match to TRBD1 covers 7 bases. The CDR3 is 12 residues long. The germline V gene encodes CDR1 LGHNA and CDR2 YNFKEQ. Losses at the gene ends were 0 bases for V and 8 bases for J; bases not matched to a gene: 1. As DNA, the CDR3 is TGTGCCAGCAGCCAAGAGGACAGGCAGCAGTACTTC. Translated: CASSQEDRQQYF.

The V and J genes are TRBV11-2 and TRBJ2-1, with a weak D call TRBD1 (6 bases). Trimming cost V 6 bases and J 8 bases, with 14 bases left between them. There are 13 residues in the CDR3. The germline V gene has CDR1 SGHAT and CDR2 FQNNGV. The CDR3 sequence is CASSHRVWDEQFF. The CDR3 DNA reads as TGTGCCAGCAGTCACAGGGTGTGGGATGAGCAGTTCTTC.

This clone was seen many times. The V gene is TRBV2, the J gene TRBJ1-1, with D possibly being TRBD1 (5 bases). Germline V gene sequence: CDR1 SNHLY, CDR2 FYNNEI. Trimming pared 5 bases from V and 7 bases from J, leaving 11 bases between. CDR3 length equals 12 residues. The DNA of the CDR3 is TGTGCCAGCAGTACGCAGGGACTTGAAGCTTTCTTT. This sequence encodes CASSTQGLEAFF.

The J gene is TRBJ1-1, the V gene TRBV6-2 or TRBV6-3; no clear D. Between the trimmed V and J ends, which lost 6 bases and 2 bases, there was a span of 16 bases. The CDR3 is 15 residues long. Germline V gene data show CDR1 as MNHEY and CDR2 as SVGEGT. The chain's CDR3 is CASSSSTSGNTEAFF. The CDR3 DNA reads TGTGCCAGCAGCTCTTCGACATCCGGTAACACTGAAGCTTTCTTT.

In its sample, this clone was seen a few times. V is TRBV20-1 and J is TRBJ2-7; D could derive from TRBD1 or TRBD2 (5 bases each). V gave up 6 bases and J gave up 0 bases, with 18 bases separating them. Germline V CDR1 and CDR2: DFQATT, SNEGSKA (reference sequence). The CDR3 covers 15 residues. The CDR3 sequence: CSAPTQRGPSYEQYF. The DNA of the CDR3 is TGCAGTGCCCCTACCCAGAGGGGACCCTCCTACGAGCAGTACTTC.

The sample holds many counts of this clone. For the CDR3, the DNA is TGTGCCACACACGTACCCCGTTTCACTGAAGCTTTCTTT. The encoded protein is CATHVPRFTEAFF. This chain joins TRBV30 and TRBJ1-1; D gene unclear. Trimming removed 8 bases at V and 4 bases at J, with 17 bases between. The length of the CDR3 is 13 residues. The germline CDR1 and CDR2 sequences are GTSNPN and SVGIG (reference sequence).